This passage covers 27 T cell receptor beta chains from one sample sequenced in a study of early T cells in non-severe SARS-CoV-2 infection. MiXCR, run by TCRdb on the 5' RACE reads, gives a single entry per CDR3 protein. The sample yields about 58,000 distinct CDR3 sequences, roughly 13% seen once. The sequenced sample was whole blood. The origin of the receptors is an adult who was a healthcare worker with PCR-confirmed SARS-CoV-2 infection or an uninfected control (not recorded which).

This clonotype was observed at least ten times. The chain combines TRBV20-1 with TRBJ2-7, with D possibly TRBD1 on 6 matching bases. With 2 bases removed from V and 2 bases from J, the gap between germline ends came to 22 bases. The V gene's germline CDR1 is DFQATT and CDR2 SNEGSKA (reference sequence). The CDR3 totals 17 residues. The CDR3 DNA follows: TGCAGTGCTAGACCCCCGGTTGGCAGGGGAAAGGCCTACGAGCAGTACTTC. It yields the protein CSARPPVGRGKAYEQYF.

At least ten counts were recorded for this clonotype. The rearrangement joins TRBV11-2 to TRBJ2-2, with D perhaps matching TRBD2 (6 bases). The CDR3 runs 16 residues. The V gene lost 3 bases and the J gene lost 0 bases, with 11 bases spanning the gap. Germline V gene data show CDR1 as SGHAT and CDR2 as FQNNGV. The CDR3 DNA reads as TGTGCCAGCAGCTTCGCCGGGACTCCGAACACCGGGGAGCTGTTTTTT. It translates to CASSFAGTPNTGELFF.

This clonotype was counted a few times. The rearrangement links TRBV12-5 to TRBJ1-1; TRBD1 is a possible D gene (5 bases). Germline values: CDR1 LGHNT, CDR2 FRNRAP. V lost 6 bases, J lost 3 bases, and 8 bases lay in between. The CDR3 extends over 12 amino acids. The CDR3 spells CASGQGDTEAFF. For the CDR3, the DNA is TGTGCTAGTGGCCAGGGTGACACTGAAGCTTTCTTT. The entire variable domain, with the rest obtained from reference TRBV12-5 and TRBJ1-1, is as follows: DARVTQTPRHKVTEMGQEVTMRCQPILGHNTVFWYRQTMMQGLELLAYFRNRAPLDDSGMPKDRFSAEMPDATLATLKIQPSEPRDSAVYFCASGQGDTEAFFGQGTRLTVV.

The chain has TRBV4-1 and TRBJ2-7, with 8 bases aligning to TRBD2. This CDR3 is 15 amino acids long. The junction had 7 bases not matched to a gene; V was cut back by 4 bases and J by 2 bases. Germline V gene data show CDR1 as MGHRA and CDR2 as YSYEKL. In DNA, the CDR3 is TGCGCCAGCAGCCTCGCTGGCGGGGGGACCTACGAGCAGTACTTC. Amino acid sequence: CASSLAGGGTYEQYF.

This clonotype was found once. This chain uses TRBV20-1 with TRBJ2-7, with 7 bases matching TRBD2. Germline CDR1 and CDR2: DFQATT and SNEGSKA (reference sequence). This CDR3 is built from 12 residues. Trimming cost V 7 bases and J 6 bases; bases outside gene matches: 9. CDR3 sequence (DNA): TGCAGTGGCGCCGCGGGGGAAGCCGAGCAGTACTTC. Translated, it gives CSGAAGEAEQYF.

Ten or more counts support this clonotype. The J gene is TRBJ2-1, the V gene TRBV4-1; a possible D gene is TRBD1 (6 bases). Germline CDR1 is MGHRA and CDR2 is YSYEKL. V was pared by 0 bases and J by 4 bases, with 10 bases between. This CDR3 region has 15 residues. Written as DNA, the CDR3 is TGCGCCAGCAGCCAAGATTCGACAGGATACAATGAGCAGTTCTTC. It is translated as CASSQDSTGYNEQFF.

The chain has TRBV19 and TRBJ1-5; TRBD1 agrees at 8 bases. J was trimmed by 3 bases and V by 5 bases; bases with no gene match: 12. CDR1 is LNHDA and CDR2 is SQIVND in the germline V gene (reference sequence). The CDR3 has 17 residues. CDR3 sequence reads: CASSSPEQGVTNQPQHF. The CDR3 DNA sequence: TGTGCCAGTAGTTCCCCGGAACAGGGGGTAACCAATCAGCCCCAGCATTTT.

The chain employs TRBV3-1 and TRBJ2-7; 9 bases fit TRBD2. The CDR3 runs 17 residues. V trimming: 1 base; J trimming: 3 bases; junction bases outside the gene matches: 10. Germline assignment: CDR1 LGHDT and CDR2 YNNKEL (reference sequence). CDR3 coding DNA: TGTGCCAGCAGCCAAGGGATCCCTGTAGCGGGAGTCTACGAGCAGTACTTC. This codes for CASSQGIPVAGVYEQYF.

In this sample, this clonotype turned up many times. The CDR3 DNA reads as TGTGCCAGCAGTGAGGTCAGGGGGAGTTATTCACCCCTCCACTTT. Translation: CASSEVRGSYSPLHF. The rearrangement uses TRBV2 and TRBJ1-6; 7 bases match TRBD1. Unmatched junction bases numbered 7, after V lost 3 bases and J lost 8 bases. The length of the CDR3 is 15 residues. From germline, CDR1 is SNHLY and CDR2 FYNNEI.

This clonotype has just a few counts. This sequence joins TRBV5-1 and TRBJ2-3; weak D call: TRBD2 (6 bases). The V and J ends lost 4 bases and 0 bases respectively, with 18 bases between them. From germline, CDR1 is SGHRS and CDR2 YFSETQ. The CDR3 has 17 amino acids. Written as DNA, the CDR3 is TGCGCCAGCAGCAGGAGGGGCACCCCGTCTAGCACAGATACGCAGTATTTT. The encoded protein is CASSRRGTPSSTDTQYF.

This clonotype was seen more than once but under ten times. The J gene is TRBJ1-3, the V gene TRBV12-5; D uncertain. V shed 1 base and J shed 0 bases, with 10 bases lying between them. Germline V gene data show CDR1 as LGHNT and CDR2 as FRNRAP. CDR3 length equals 16 residues. The CDR3 reads CASGLGDPYSGNTIYF. In DNA, the CDR3 is TGTGCTAGTGGTTTGGGCGACCCCTACTCTGGAAACACCATATATTTT.

This clonotype was found a few times. V is TRBV6-1 and J is TRBJ2-7; D might be TRBD1 (6 bases). Germline V gene sequence: CDR1 MNHNS, CDR2 SASEGT. The CDR3 loop spans 15 amino acids. The ends were cut back, 4 bases at V and 5 bases at J, with 18 bases in the middle. The CDR3, as DNA: TGTGCCAGCAGTGCCTCAATACAGGGTTCCCACGAGCAGTACTTC. It encodes CASSASIQGSHEQYF.

V is TRBV12-3 or TRBV12-4 and J is TRBJ2-1; a possible D gene is TRBD1 (5 bases). The CDR3 has 14 amino acids. Trimming stripped 5 bases from V and 2 bases from J, with 10 bases between. The DNA for the CDR3 is TGTGCCAGCAGTCTAATCAGGGCCTACAATGAGCAGTTCTTC. It yields the protein CASSLIRAYNEQFF.

This clonotype has a handful of counts. The chain recombines TRBV11-2 with TRBJ1-4; perhaps TRBD1 as D (5 bases). CDR1 is SGHAT, CDR2 FQNNGV, per germline. V was shortened by 2 bases and J by 6 bases, with 13 bases between the two germline ends. The CDR3 totals 15 residues. The CDR3 loop reads CASSLSGTGDEKLFF. CDR3 DNA sequence: TGTGCCAGCAGCTTATCCGGGACGGGGGATGAAAAACTGTTTTTT. The whole variable domain, remainder taken from reference TRBV11-2 and TRBJ1-4, is EAGVAQSPRYKIIEKRQSVAFWCNPISGHATLYWYQQILGQGPKLLIQFQNNGVVDDSQLPKDRFSAERLKGVDSTLKIQPAKLEDSAVYLCASSLSGTGDEKLFFGSGTQLSVL.

This clonotype was picked up many times. CDR3 DNA: TGTGCCAGCAGTTTACGGGGAGCGGGCGATGGCTACACCTTC. It specifies CASSLRGAGDGYTF. V is TRBV12-3 or TRBV12-4 and J is TRBJ1-2; D not certain. This CDR3 has 14 amino acids. Trimming removed 2 bases at V and 6 bases at J, with 13 bases between.

The sample holds many counts of this clonotype. The V call is TRBV6-9, the J call TRBJ2-7; weak D call: TRBD1 (6 bases). The CDR3 length is 15 residues. Germline V gives CDR1 MNHGY, CDR2 SVAAGI. Trimming left V 4 bases short and J 2 bases short, with 15 bases between. In DNA form, the CDR3 reads TGTGCCAGCAGTTCCGGCCGGACAGAGACCTACGAGCAGTACTTC. This encodes CASSSGRTETYEQYF.

The sample holds many counts of this clonotype. The CDR3 nucleotides are TGTGCCAGCAGCTTAGCAGGAGGGGGTAACACTGAAGCTTTCTTT. As protein: CASSLAGGGNTEAFF. The chain combines TRBV7-9 with TRBJ1-1; D perhaps matches TRBD1 (6 bases). The V end was cut by 0 bases, the J end by 2 bases, with 10 bases between. This CDR3 is built from 15 residues. Germline-derived CDR1 and CDR2 are SEHNR and FQNEAQ (reference sequence).

This clonotype was recorded many times. The chain carries TRBV27 and TRBJ2-3; D gene ambiguous. V was clipped by 2 bases and J by 2 bases, with 5 bases between them. The length of the CDR3 is 13 residues. CDR1 and CDR2 from the germline V gene are MNHEY and SMNVEV (reference sequence). The CDR3 region is CASSLAITDTQYF. The CDR3 DNA follows: TGTGCCAGCAGTTTAGCGATCACAGATACGCAGTATTTT.

This clonotype showed up just a few times. The rearrangement links TRBV6-1 to TRBJ2-5; 9 bases are shared with TRBD1. V gave up 0 bases and J gave up 7 bases; unmatched junction bases: 3. Per germline, CDR1 MNHNS and CDR2 SASEGT. The CDR3 is 14 amino acids. Written as DNA, the CDR3 is TGTGCCAGCAGTGAAGCGGGACAGGGAAGGACCCAGTACTTC. Translating it yields CASSEAGQGRTQYF.

By share, this clonotype counts as medium-sized. The chain uses TRBV25-1 and TRBJ1-3, with D maybe TRBD1 (5 bases). Germline loops: CDR1 MGHDK, CDR2 SYGVNS. The CDR3 length is 15 residues. The germline V and J ends were trimmed by 4 bases and 0 bases, with 10 bases remaining between them. The CDR3, as DNA: TGTGCCAGCAGTGGGGACGGAAGCTCTGGAAACACCATATATTTT. It specifies CASSGDGSSGNTIYF.

The rearrangement links TRBV27 to TRBJ1-1, with 8 bases lining up with TRBD1. The CDR3 spans 14 residues. The J segment lost 2 bases and the V segment lost 2 bases, leaving 1 base of the junction unmatched. Germline V CDR1 and CDR2: MNHEY, SMNVEV (reference sequence). The CDR3 coding sequence is TGTGCCAGCAGTTTACAGGGGGCTAACACTGAAGCTTTCTTT. This gives the protein CASSLQGANTEAFF.

This clonotype was recorded many times. The chain employs TRBV28 and TRBJ1-2; D is unresolved. Deletions cut 1 base from V and 8 bases from J, with 11 bases between. The V gene's germline CDR1 is MDHEN and CDR2 SYDVKM. The CDR3 contains 13 residues. The CDR3: CASSLSRPMGYTF. CDR3 nucleotide sequence: TGTGCCAGCAGTTTATCGCGACCTATGGGCTACACCTTC.

There are a few counts of this clonotype. The gene calls are TRBV6-5 and TRBJ2-1; TRBD2 matches at 8 bases. This CDR3 has 16 amino acids. The germline gives CDR1 MNHEY, CDR2 SVGAGI. The V gene end was trimmed by 4 bases and the J gene end by 7 bases; junction bases not matched to a gene: 12. In nucleotides, the CDR3 is TGTGCCAGCAGTTTCCTCCCGCGGGGGGCCGGGAATGAGCAGTTCTTC. Translated: CASSFLPRGAGNEQFF.

This clonotype was seen more than once but under ten times. This sequence joins TRBV29-1 and TRBJ1-4, with TRBD1 matching over 8 bases. The CDR3 length is 16 residues. Germline CDR1 reads SQVTM; CDR2 reads ANQGSEA. With V trimmed by 1 base and J by 8 bases, 12 bases remained unmatched. The CDR3 sequence: CSVEVTGTGGGEKLFF. CDR3 nucleotides: TGCAGCGTTGAAGTAACTGGGACAGGTGGCGGGGAAAAACTGTTTTTT.

This clonotype was counted a few times. As DNA, the CDR3 is TGTGCCAGCAGCGTGACCCCGGAGGTCGACGAGCAGTACTTC. It encodes CASSVTPEVDEQYF. J is TRBJ2-7 and V is TRBV9; D possibly corresponds to TRBD2 (5 bases). CDR1 is SGDLS and CDR2 is YYNGEE in the germline V gene. The CDR3 is 14 amino acids. V gave up 2 bases and J gave up 5 bases, with 14 bases separating them.

At least ten counts were recorded for this clonotype. The chain is built from TRBV10-3 and TRBJ1-2, with 7 bases lining up with TRBD1. V was clipped by 4 bases and J by 7 bases; unmatched bases: 3. Germline CDR1 ENHRY, CDR2 SYGVKD. CDR3 length: 12 amino acids. CDR3 protein: CAISVNRGGYTF. The CDR3 coding sequence is TGTGCCATCAGTGTCAACAGGGGTGGCTACACCTTC.

This clonotype was counted many times. The gene calls are TRBV29-1 and TRBJ2-1; TRBD2 matches 15 bases. V dropped 5 bases and J dropped 7; count of bases not matched to a gene: 3. Germline CDR1 reads SQVTM; CDR2 reads ANQGSEA. This CDR3 contains 14 residues. The CDR3 loop is CSVYGLAGGNEQFF. The CDR3 DNA follows: TGCAGCGTTTATGGACTAGCGGGAGGGAATGAGCAGTTCTTC.